This T cell receptor (beta chain) was captured in a study of blood T cell repertoires in COVID-19. Study overall: Italy, Spain and the United States were the sources of the convalescent and acute COVID-19 samples. The analysed material was cDNA or gDNA that came from T cells, B-cell-depleted T cells, or PBMCs.

V gave up 2 bases and J gave up 4 bases, with 9 bases separating them. This CDR3 has 15 amino acids. CDR1 and CDR2 (germline): SGHTA, FQGNSA. In the authors' methods: The authors estimated nucleated cell counts from reference gene primer amplification. The assay was immunoSEQ multiplex PCR, and TCRdb's table has in-frame clones only and misses some. V and J calls and clone size are given by that table; D and trimming were obtained from the DNA. The sample has 100,000 or so clones; roughly 92% are singletons. This TCR was sampled from a man between 50 and 59 years old with active COVID-19. The sequenced sample was peripheral blood. This rearrangement joins TRBV7-2 to TRBJ2-6, with D uncertain. The CDR3 protein is CASSLRVTGANVLTF. CDR3 nucleotides: TGTGCCAGCAGCTTACGGGTGACCGGGGCCAACGTCCTGACTTTC.